The present TCR beta chain was sequenced within a study of human T cells and chemical hapten exposure listed by TCRdb under 2021. Study-wide context: For sensitization, 2% DPC in acetone was applied to a roughly 2 cm by roughly 2 cm area of upper inner arm skin. Patients additionally received weekly therapeutic DPC doses to the scalp throughout the roughly 25-week study period. Patch testing on the upper back used Finn chambers containing 0.01% DPC, with scoring done after 6 days according to International Contact Dermatitis Research Group standards. The mostly female patient cohort included alopecia areata with under or over 50% scalp involvement, alopecia totalis and alopecia universalis. The libraries were sequenced as a pool, and the TCR yield per sample differed mostly because of small variations in library volumes within the pool. In alopecia patients, the study followed how the peripheral blood TCR repertoire changed in vivo over primary and secondary sensitization to diphenylcyclopropenone (DPC), a hapten. Blood samples were taken from patients before sensitization (week 0) and at 2, 6 and about 24 weeks after DPC sensitization. Roughly 30 alopecia patients provided blood for TCR sequencing at one to four time points (pre-sensitization, 2, 6 and 24 weeks). What the study reported, not specific to this receptor: The number of PT1 expanded TCRs positively correlated with patch test score, significant at thresholds 8, 16 and 32 but not 4. Repeated subsampling changed both the strength of the expansion versus patch-test correlation and the threshold at which the correlation became significant. Compared with pre-sensitization or healthy control sets, expanded TCRs formed significantly more large CDR3 similarity clusters, which is consistent with antigen-driven responses. Because every patient had alopecia, a presumed autoimmune disease, the patients' immune response might differ from that of healthy individuals. DPC sensitization did not change how many TCRs were above 1 in 1000 frequency, and no evidence was found of alterations in global repertoire structure.

Explained via the paper, the time point label denotes: patch test 1, 2 weeks after DPC sensitization. What the treatment or condition label conveys for this sample: therapeutic diphenylcyclopropenone sensitization with weekly scalp DPC. At every patch-test visit, the blood draw took place before the patch test was put on. Patients were eligible if aged 18 to 70, diagnosed with alopecia and judged suitable for DPC therapy, and pregnant patients were excluded. Total RNA was extracted from unfractionated whole blood that had been collected in Tempus Blood RNA tubes. V loses 4 bases of germline sequence and J loses 0 bases, and the interval between the two ends is 10 bases. From its cysteine to its phenylalanine, the CDR3 spans 15 amino acids. The DNA shown is the 45-base CDR3, in frame from base 1. For CDR1 and CDR2, the germline V gene lists MNHNS and SASEGT. This clonotype was seen repeatedly, ten times or more. The antigen it recognizes is unknown. No much larger clone is present one base from it, and per-base qualities are unavailable.

Libraries were constructed by RACE. The instrument given in TCRdb is NextSeq 500. During library preparation, unique molecular identifiers were attached to individual cDNA molecules so that TCRs could be counted in a quantitative, reproducible way. For every blood RNA sample, sequencing covered both the TCR alpha and TCR beta chains. For the original study's pipeline: The median number of TCRs per sample was over 95,000, ranging from about 20,000 to 750,000. V, J and CDR3 annotation of the TCR reads was carried out using the Decombinator software suite. For PS versus PT1 abundance plots, all samples were subsampled to the same number of TCRs (28,000). Expanded TCRs were defined as absent before sensitization and observed at least eight times at the 2-week time point. TCRdb reprocessed the public reads (quality trimming at Q25 with fastp, clone calling with MiXCR) and kept in-frame beta chains. Identical CDR3 proteins give one entry, which carries the most common genes and DNA. TCRdb assigned the V and J calls; the authors' analysis was not used. This sample comprises tens of thousands of distinct CDR3 sequences, about 12% of them detected only once. About 3.5% of the sample is in the top ten clones.

The V and J segments used are TRBV6-1 and TRBJ1-5; the D gene cannot be resolved reliably. The TCR was taken from a woman aged 55-69 years with alopecia areata. Some clones in this sample may be carry-over from other donors' samples. Sequenced material: whole blood, taken in connection with sensitization to the hapten diphenylcyclopropenone (DPC). The CDR3: CASSVGSYSNQPQHF. The DNA is as follows: TGTGCCAGCAGTGTAGGGAGTTATAGCAATCAGCCCCAGCATTTT.